Presented here are 9 T cell receptor beta chains from one specimen sequenced in a study of control samples from healthy donors and cancer patients. Generated by immunoSEQ multiplex PCR, the TCRdb table keeps only in-frame clones and is missing some. The table has under 55,000 clones, 75% to 85% seen once. Material for sequencing was blood. All receptors come from a man aged 65 to 79 in good health.

This rearrangement joins TRBV4-1 to TRBJ1-6; 8 bases agree with TRBD1. With 6 bases clipped from V and 7 bases from J, the junction kept 5 bases outside the gene matches. Germline V CDR1 and CDR2: MGHRA, YSYEKL. This CDR3 comprises 14 residues. CDR3 nucleotides: TGCGCCAGCAGGGAGGACAGGGTGAATTCACCCCTCCACTTT. Its translation is CASREDRVNSPLHF.

The CDR3 loop is CASSYVESTDTQYF. DNA for the CDR3: TGTGCCAGCAGCTATGTCGAGAGCACAGATACGCAGTATTTT. The rearrangement joins TRBV5-5 to TRBJ2-3, with no clear D. Per germline, CDR1 SGHKS and CDR2 YYEKEE (reference sequence). The V end lost 3 bases, the J end lost 0 bases, and 8 bases lay between the germline ends. The CDR3 has 14 amino acids.

The rearrangement joins TRBV6-6 to TRBJ2-7; perhaps TRBD1 as D (6 bases). V was shortened by 6 bases and J by 2 bases, with 17 bases between the two germline ends. The CDR3 covers 15 residues. In germline, CDR1 is MNHNY, CDR2 SVGAGI (reference sequence). The CDR3 DNA reads TGTGCCAGCAGACTCGATCGGGCAGGGGCCTACGAGCAGTACTTC. Translating gives CASRLDRAGAYEQYF.

This chain uses TRBV7-9 with TRBJ2-2; tentatively, D is TRBD1 or TRBD2 (5 bases each). The CDR3 totals 14 residues. Trimming took 3 bases from V and 6 from J, leaving 11 bases between them. The V gene's germline CDR1 is SEHNR and CDR2 FQNEAQ (reference sequence). CDR3 in amino acids: CASSLGQGAGELFF. CDR3 sequence (DNA): TGTGCCAGCAGCTTGGGGCAGGGAGCCGGGGAGCTGTTTTTT.

This sequence joins TRBV11-3 and TRBJ1-6; D is ambiguous. This CDR3 contains 13 residues. Looked up from germline, CDR1 is SGHNT and CDR2 is YENEEA. V lost 5 bases and J 10 bases, leaving 12 bases between the germline ends. CDR3 sequence (DNA): TGTGCCAGCAGCATATCATCGGGATCACCCCTCCACTTT. As protein: CASSISSGSPLHF.

V usage is TRBV7-9 and J usage is TRBJ2-7; 7 bases are shared with TRBD2. The trim removed 5 bases at V and 5 bases at J, leaving 3 bases unmatched. CDR3 length: 12 residues. Germline CDR1 and CDR2: SEHNR and FQNEAQ (reference sequence). This CDR3 reads CASSRTRNEQYF. CDR3 in DNA: TGTGCCAGCAGCAGGACTAGGAACGAGCAGTACTTC.

The V gene is TRBV6-1, the J gene TRBJ2-7; no clear D. Looked up from germline, CDR1 is MNHNS and CDR2 is SASEGT. V was pared by 0 bases and J by 3 bases, with 9 bases between. The CDR3 has 14 amino acids. The DNA of the CDR3 is TGTGCCAGCAGTGAAGCCCTCCTATACTACGAGCAGTACTTC. It yields the protein CASSEALLYYEQYF.

This clone has a handful of counts. V is TRBV7-2 and J is TRBJ2-1, with TRBD2 matching over 10 bases. Germline assignment: CDR1 SGHTA and CDR2 FQGNSA. This CDR3 comprises 17 residues. V lost 0 bases to trimming and J lost 4 bases; unmatched junction nucleotides: 6. In nucleotides, the CDR3 is TGTGCCAGCAGCTTAGCTCGGACTAGCGGACCGTACAATGAGCAGTTCTTC. Its translation: CASSLARTSGPYNEQFF.

The chain has TRBV4-2 and TRBJ2-7; the D is unclear. The V end lost 0 bases, the J end lost 7 bases, and 10 bases lay between the germline ends. CDR1 is LGHNA, CDR2 YNFKEQ, per germline. This CDR3 region has 13 residues. The CDR3 protein is CASSQDQDREQYF. The CDR3 bases are TGTGCCAGCAGCCAAGATCAGGACCGGGAGCAGTACTTC.